Listed below are T cell receptor beta chains from one sample, sequenced in a study of blood T cell repertoires in COVID-19. TCRdb's copy holds only in-frame clones and misses some; the assay was immunoSEQ multiplex PCR. This table holds 150,000 to 200,000 clones, approximately 93% found once. Material: peripheral blood. Every receptor here comes from a woman in her fifties or sixties with COVID-19, enrolled during active disease. The CDR3 runs from the conserved cysteine through the conserved F or W. The order of the fields is clone size, D gene, J gene, V gene, CDR3 DNA, CDR3 protein. D genes are given only for firm matches. Some rows have no size entry. The others give once, few or many, or a class for an expanded clone.

abundance: -; d_gene: -; j_gene: TRBJ1-1; v_gene: TRBV5-1; CDR3nt: TGCGCCAGCAGCCCCCGGGAGGGGGGGAACACTGAAGCTTTCTTT; CDR3aa: CASSPREGGNTEAFF
abundance: -; d_gene: -; j_gene: TRBJ1-6; v_gene: TRBV11-2; CDR3nt: TGTGCCAGCAGCTTGAGCCGCGGTGGACCCCTCCACTTT; CDR3aa: CASSLSRGGPLHF
abundance: -; d_gene: -; j_gene: TRBJ1-3; v_gene: TRBV7-3; CDR3nt: TGTGCCAGCAGCTTATCAGGGCCTAACTCTGGAAACACCATATATTTT; CDR3aa: CASSLSGPNSGNTIYF
abundance: -; d_gene: -; j_gene: TRBJ1-2; v_gene: TRBV2; CDR3nt: TGTGCCAGCAGGGTCCCGGGACAAATTTCCTATGGCTACACCTTC; CDR3aa: CASRVPGQISYGYTF
abundance: -; d_gene: -; j_gene: TRBJ1-3; v_gene: TRBV5-6; CDR3nt: TGTGCCAGCAGCCCGACTCAGGGAAGCTCTGGAAACACCATATATTTT; CDR3aa: CASSPTQGSSGNTIYF
abundance: -; d_gene: -; j_gene: TRBJ1-5; v_gene: TRBV6-4; CDR3nt: TGTGCCAGCAGTGACGGGCAGCCGCTGGGCAATCAGCCCCAGCATTTT; CDR3aa: CASSDGQPLGNQPQHF
abundance: few; d_gene: TRBD2; j_gene: TRBJ2-7; v_gene: TRBV4-1; CDR3nt: TGCGCCAGCAGCCCCGGGACTAGCGCATCCTACGAGCAGTACTTC; CDR3aa: CASSPGTSASYEQYF
abundance: -; d_gene: -; j_gene: TRBJ2-6; v_gene: TRBV15; CDR3nt: TGTGCCACCAGCCTCGGGGGCTCTGGGGCCAACGTCCTGACTTTC; CDR3aa: CATSLGGSGANVLTF
abundance: -; d_gene: -; j_gene: TRBJ1-2; v_gene: TRBV27; CDR3nt: TGTGCCAGCAGTTCACAGGAGACCCGGGGCTACACCTTC; CDR3aa: CASSSQETRGYTF
abundance: once; d_gene: -; j_gene: TRBJ1-1; v_gene: TRBV5-4; CDR3nt: TGTGCCAGCAGCTCCGGCTTGGGGGGAGGGAGCGGCACTGAAGCTTTCTTT; CDR3aa: CASSSGLGGGSGTEAFF
abundance: -; d_gene: -; j_gene: TRBJ1-5; v_gene: TRBV27; CDR3nt: TGTGCCAGCAGTTCCGGCCAGGCCGGCAATCAGCCCCAGCATTTT; CDR3aa: CASSSGQAGNQPQHF
abundance: -; d_gene: TRBD1; j_gene: TRBJ1-2; v_gene: TRBV5-1; CDR3nt: TGCGCCAGCCGGGAACTTCCCGACAGGGGAAATGGCTACACCTTC; CDR3aa: CASRELPDRGNGYTF
abundance: -; d_gene: -; j_gene: TRBJ1-6; v_gene: TRBV7-9; CDR3nt: TGTGCCAGCAGCTCAAATTCACCCCTCCACTTT; CDR3aa: CASSSNSPLHF
abundance: -; d_gene: TRBD1; j_gene: TRBJ2-7; v_gene: TRBV12-3/TRBV12-4; CDR3nt: TGTGCCAGCAGCCCCGGACAGGCGTGGGAGCAGTACTTC; CDR3aa: CASSPGQAWEQYF
abundance: -; d_gene: -; j_gene: TRBJ1-2; v_gene: TRBV10-3; CDR3nt: TGTGCCATCCAGACAGTTAACTATGGCTACACCTTC; CDR3aa: CAIQTVNYGYTF
abundance: once; d_gene: TRBD1; j_gene: TRBJ1-4; v_gene: TRBV4-2; CDR3nt: TGTGCCAGCAGCCAAGAGCCCGGGACAGGGAATGAAAAACTGTTTTTT; CDR3aa: CASSQEPGTGNEKLFF
abundance: -; d_gene: -; j_gene: TRBJ1-1; v_gene: TRBV9; CDR3nt: TGTGCCAGCAGCGTACTCGGGGGAGGGGAGACTGAAGCTTTCTTT; CDR3aa: CASSVLGGGETEAFF
abundance: -; d_gene: TRBD1; j_gene: TRBJ2-7; v_gene: TRBV5-1; CDR3nt: TGCGCCAGCAGAGAACAGGGGGATTCCTACGAGCAGTACTTC; CDR3aa: CASREQGDSYEQYF
abundance: -; d_gene: TRBD2; j_gene: TRBJ2-1; v_gene: TRBV5-1; CDR3nt: TGCGCCAGCAGCTTCACTAGCGGGGGCCTTTTAAATGAGCAGTTCTTC; CDR3aa: CASSFTSGGLLNEQFF
abundance: -; d_gene: -; j_gene: TRBJ2-2; v_gene: TRBV7-2; CDR3nt: TGTGCCAGCAGCTTAGGACAGCCTCCGAACACCGGGGAGCTGTTTTTT; CDR3aa: CASSLGQPPNTGELFF
abundance: -; d_gene: -; j_gene: TRBJ2-7; v_gene: TRBV5-6; CDR3nt: TGTGCCAGCAGCTTGTCTCAGGGTTACGAGCAGTACTTC; CDR3aa: CASSLSQGYEQYF
abundance: -; d_gene: TRBD1; j_gene: TRBJ1-4; v_gene: TRBV19; CDR3nt: TGTGCCAGTAGTATAACGGCGACAGGGGAAAAACTGTTTTTT; CDR3aa: CASSITATGEKLFF